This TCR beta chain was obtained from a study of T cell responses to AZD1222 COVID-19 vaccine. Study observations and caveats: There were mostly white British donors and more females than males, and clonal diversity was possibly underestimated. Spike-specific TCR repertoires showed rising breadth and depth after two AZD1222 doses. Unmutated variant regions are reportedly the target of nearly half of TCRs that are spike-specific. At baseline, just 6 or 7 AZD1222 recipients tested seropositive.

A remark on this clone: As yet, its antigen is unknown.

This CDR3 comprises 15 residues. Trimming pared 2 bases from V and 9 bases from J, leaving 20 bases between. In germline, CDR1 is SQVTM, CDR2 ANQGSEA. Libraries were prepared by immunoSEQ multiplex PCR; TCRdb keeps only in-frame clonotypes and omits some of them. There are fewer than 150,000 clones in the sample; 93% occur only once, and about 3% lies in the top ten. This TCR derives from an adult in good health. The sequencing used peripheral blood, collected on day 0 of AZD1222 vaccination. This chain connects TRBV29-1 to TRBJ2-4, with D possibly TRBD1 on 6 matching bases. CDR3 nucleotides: TGCAGCGTTGAACCTCCGACAGGAGGTCAATCCATTCAGTACTTC. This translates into CSVEPPTGGQSIQYF.